The rows below give T cell receptor beta chains drawn from one sample of a study of blood T cells in healthy people across ages. In TCRdb, the 5' RACE reads were re-called with MiXCR into one record per CDR3 protein. The table has around 1,000,000 distinct CDR3 sequences, 35% to 45% seen once. The sequencing input was blood. The receptors were sampled from a man aged 18 to 35 in good health. Each CDR3 is given with its conserved first and last residue. A D gene is named only where the DNA matches it firmly. Not every row has a clone size; where given, it reads once, few, many or a size class.

clone size | J gene | D gene | V gene | CDR3 DNA | CDR3 protein
few | TRBJ1-1 | TRBD1 | TRBV6-5 | TGTGCCAGCAGTTACCCGGGACAGGGTGGAGGCACTGAAGCTTTCTTT | CASSYPGQGGGTEAFF
- | TRBJ1-5 | - | TRBV12-3/TRBV12-4 | TGTGCCAGCAGGCGGGAGACCAATCAGCCCCAGCATTTT | CASRRETNQPQHF
many | TRBJ1-2 | TRBD1 | TRBV10-3 | TGTGCCATCAGTGAACCGGACAGGGGGTCGTATGGCTACACCTTC | CAISEPDRGSYGYTF
many | TRBJ2-2 | - | TRBV12-3/TRBV12-4 | TGTGCCAGCAGTTTAGCGCGGAGGCAAAACACCGGGGAGCTGTTTTTT | CASSLARRQNTGELFF
many | TRBJ2-7 | - | TRBV20-1 | TGCAGTGCTAGCGGGAGCTCCTACGAGCAGTACTTC | CSASGSSYEQYF
- | TRBJ2-1 | TRBD2 | TRBV20-1 | TGCAGTGGTATGACTAGCGGGGGCTACAATGAGCAGTTCTTC | CSGMTSGGYNEQFF
- | TRBJ1-1 | - | TRBV6-5 | TGTGCCAGCAGTTGGGGGGTAAAGAGGGAAGCTTTCTTT | CASSWGVKREAFF
- | TRBJ2-5 | TRBD2 | TRBV12-3/TRBV12-4 | TGTGTCAGCAGGTATACCAGCGGGGGAGAGACCCAGTACTTC | CVSRYTSGGETQYF
- | TRBJ2-1 | - | TRBV7-3 | TGTGCCAGCAGCTTAAGGGGTAAAACAGGGTACAATGAGCAGTTCTTC | CASSLRGKTGYNEQFF
- | TRBJ1-6 | - | TRBV29-1 | TGCAGCGTTATTATGGCAGTCGGTTCACCCCTCCACTTT | CSVIMAVGSPLHF